Listed below are T cell receptor beta chains from one sample, sequenced in a study of technical replicates of blood from four donors. Sequencing was performed with immunoSEQ multiplex PCR; in TCRdb, only in-frame clones are kept and a portion is missing. The table shows around 68,000 clones, with 91% occurring only once. The sample was T cells isolated from PBMCs. These receptors all stem from a human donor in good health. Some clones in this sample may be carry-over from other donors' samples. CDR3s include the opening cysteine and the closing phenylalanine or tryptophan. A D gene is named only where the DNA matches it firmly. The size of a clone is reported for some rows only, either as once, few or many, or as a class for expanded clones.

J	size	D	V	CDR3	DNA
TRBJ1-5	NA	TRBD1	TRBV27	CASSSGTGNQPQHF	TGTGCCAGCAGTTCCGGGACAGGGAATCAGCCCCAGCATTTT
TRBJ2-3	NA	TRBD2	TRBV4-1	CASTLTSGTITDTQYF	TGCGCCAGCACCTTGACTAGCGGGACAATCACAGATACGCAGTATTTT
TRBJ2-7	NA	NA	TRBV4-2	CASSQVGRDYEQYF	TGTGCCAGCAGCCAAGTGGGGAGAGACTACGAGCAGTACTTC
TRBJ1-1	few	TRBD1	TRBV30	CAWSNRGTEAFF	TGTGCCTGGAGCAACAGGGGAACTGAAGCTTTCTTT
TRBJ2-6	NA	NA	TRBV19	CASSSYQGRGLSGANVLTF	TGTGCCAGTAGCTCCTATCAGGGGCGCGGGCTCTCTGGGGCCAACGTCCTGACTTTC
TRBJ2-4	NA	NA	TRBV20-1	CSALNKNIQYF	TGCAGTGCTTTAAACAAAAACATTCAGTACTTC
TRBJ2-3	NA	TRBD2	TRBV5-1	CASSLATLAGAPDTQYF	TGCGCCAGCAGCTTGGCGACACTAGCGGGAGCACCAGATACGCAGTATTTT
TRBJ1-2	NA	NA	TRBV27	CASSLSGTPSGYTF	TGTGCCAGCAGTTTATCCGGGACACCCAGTGGCTACACCTTC
TRBJ2-2	NA	NA	TRBV9	CASSVEGRADTGELFF	TGTGCCAGCAGCGTAGAGGGCAGGGCCGACACCGGGGAGCTGTTTTTT
TRBJ1-1	NA	NA	TRBV6-6	CASSYEEGDTEAFF	TGTGCCAGCAGTTACGAGGAGGGAGACACTGAAGCTTTCTTT
TRBJ2-5	NA	TRBD2	TRBV10-1	CASSEGTSGSWFGTQETQYF	TGCGCCAGCAGTGAGGGGACTAGCGGGAGCTGGTTCGGGACCCAAGAGACCCAGTACTTC
TRBJ1-4	NA	TRBD1	TRBV10-3	CAMNRGRGRDEKLFF	TGTGCCATGAACAGGGGGCGCGGTAGAGATGAAAAACTGTTTTTT
TRBJ1-5	NA	TRBD1	TRBV19	CASSMDGTGGFNQPQHF	TGTGCCAGTAGTATGGACGGGACAGGGGGCTTCAATCAGCCCCAGCATTTT
TRBJ1-2	once	NA	TRBV6-1	CASRQGNGYTF	TGTGCCAGCAGGCAGGGAAATGGCTACACCTTC
TRBJ2-2	NA	NA	TRBV7-6	CASSLMRDPTGELFF	TGTGCCAGCAGCTTAATGCGGGACCCCACCGGGGAGCTGTTTTTT
TRBJ1-2	NA	NA	TRBV9	CASRSAVSGPVGYTF	TGTGCCAGCAGATCGGCCGTTTCGGGTCCTGTCGGCTACACCTTC
TRBJ2-7	NA	NA	TRBV30	CAWRGTGTPRYEQYF	TGTGCCTGGAGGGGAACCGGGACACCTCGCTACGAGCAGTACTTC
TRBJ1-1	NA	NA	TRBV7-9	CASSSYYSATTEAFF	TGTGCCAGCAGCTCCTACTACTCTGCAACGACTGAAGCTTTCTTT
TRBJ2-3	NA	NA	TRBV9	CASSVRGGAVRDTQYF	TGTGCCAGCAGCGTAAGAGGGGGGGCCGTTAGAGATACGCAGTATTTT
TRBJ2-3	NA	NA	TRBV5-5	CASSLEGTLPDTQYF	TGTGCCAGCAGCTTGGAGGGGACTTTACCAGATACGCAGTATTTT
TRBJ1-3	NA	NA	TRBV5-4	CASSPGHQPNTIYF	TGTGCCAGCAGCCCGGGACACCAACCAAACACCATATATTTT
TRBJ2-2	NA	TRBD2	TRBV7-9	CASSSLGGGPQSGELFF	TGTGCCAGCAGCTCCCTTGGGGGAGGGCCCCAGTCCGGGGAGCTGTTTTTT
TRBJ2-2	NA	NA	TRBV27	CASSFPSQGVTGELFF	TGTGCCAGCAGTTTCCCGAGCCAGGGTGTCACCGGGGAGCTGTTTTTT
TRBJ2-1	NA	TRBD2	TRBV13	CASSLGGLAGGTYNEQFF	TGTGCCAGCAGCTTAGGGGGACTAGCGGGGGGAACCTACAATGAGCAGTTCTTC